These T cell receptor beta chains were read from a single sample in a study of shared clonotypes between healthy human individuals. The protocol was immunoSEQ multiplex PCR, while the TCRdb copy is restricted to in-frame clones and leaves out a portion. This sample has more than 1.2 million clones; less than 99% occur once, and the top ten carry roughly 0.35%. Source material: naive CD4+ T cells sorted from blood. Source of these receptors: a man aged 30 to 39 in good health. The CDR3 runs from the conserved cysteine through the conserved F or W. The D gene is left open where the match is weak. A row's size may be missing; if present it is once, few, many or a size class.

J | size | D | V | CDR3 | DNA
TRBJ1-2 | . | TRBD1 | TRBV5-4 | CASSLGQGNANYGYTF | TGTGCCAGCAGCTTGGGACAGGGGAACGCTAACTATGGCTACACCTTC
TRBJ1-2 | once | TRBD1 | TRBV29-1 | CSLGTADYGYTF | TGCAGCCTCGGGACAGCCGACTATGGCTACACCTTC
TRBJ2-1 | . | . | TRBV25-1 | CASSDRSYNEQFF | TGTGCCAGCAGTGATAGGTCCTACAATGAGCAGTTCTTC
TRBJ2-1 | . | . | TRBV30 | CAWSSLENSYNEQFF | TGTGCCTGGAGTTCCCTAGAAAACTCCTACAATGAGCAGTTCTTC
TRBJ2-2 | . | . | TRBV5-1 | CASSLYPGNTGELFF | TGCGCCAGCAGCTTGTATCCAGGCAACACCGGGGAGCTGTTTTTT
TRBJ1-4 | . | . | TRBV5-7 | CASSFQGTNEKLFF | TGTGCCAGCAGCTTTCAGGGGACTAATGAAAAACTGTTTTTT
TRBJ2-3 | . | TRBD2 | TRBV7-9 | CASNPLESGTTDTQYF | TGTGCCAGCAACCCCCTGGAGAGCGGGACCACAGATACGCAGTATTTT
TRBJ2-7 | . | TRBD1 | TRBV7-2 | CATSAGTGFDEQYF | TGTGCCACTTCCGCCGGGACAGGCTTCGACGAGCAGTACTTC
TRBJ2-7 | . | . | TRBV4-3 | CASSRLSGGSSYEQYF | TGCGCCAGCAGCCGACTTAGCGGAGGTTCCTCCTACGAGCAGTACTTC
TRBJ2-7 | . | TRBD2 | TRBV6-6 | CASSSKRESEQYF | TGTGCCAGCAGTTCAAAGCGGGAGAGTGAGCAGTACTTC
TRBJ2-6 | . | . | TRBV18 | CASSPLDRHSGANVLTF | TGTGCCAGCTCACCTCTAGACAGGCACTCTGGGGCCAACGTCCTGACTTTC
TRBJ2-5 | . | . | TRBV18 | CASSPGLAAIVKETQYF | TGTGCCAGCTCACCAGGGCTTGCAGCTATCGTCAAAGAGACCCAGTACTTC
TRBJ2-5 | once | TRBD1 | TRBV5-1 | CASSPNGQGALETQYF | TGCGCCAGCAGCCCGAACGGACAGGGGGCTTTGGAGACCCAGTACTTC
TRBJ1-2 | . | TRBD1 | TRBV5-1 | CASSLEAWTGGYTF | TGCGCCAGCAGCTTGGAAGCCTGGACAGGAGGCTACACCTTC